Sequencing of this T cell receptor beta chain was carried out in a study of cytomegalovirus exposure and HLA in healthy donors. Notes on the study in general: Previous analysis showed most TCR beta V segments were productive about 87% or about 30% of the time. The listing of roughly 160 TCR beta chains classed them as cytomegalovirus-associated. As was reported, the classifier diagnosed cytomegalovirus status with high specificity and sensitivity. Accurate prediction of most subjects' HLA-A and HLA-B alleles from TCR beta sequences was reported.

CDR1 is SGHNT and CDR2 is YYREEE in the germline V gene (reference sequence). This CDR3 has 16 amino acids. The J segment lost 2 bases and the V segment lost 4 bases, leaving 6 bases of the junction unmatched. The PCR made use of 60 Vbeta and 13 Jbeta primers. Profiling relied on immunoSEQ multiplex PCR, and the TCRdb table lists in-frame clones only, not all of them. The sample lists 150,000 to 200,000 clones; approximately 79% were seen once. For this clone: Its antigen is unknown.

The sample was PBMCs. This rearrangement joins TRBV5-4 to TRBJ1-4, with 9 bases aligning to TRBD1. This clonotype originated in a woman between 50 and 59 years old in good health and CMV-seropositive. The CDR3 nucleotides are TGTGCCAGCAGCCCGGGACAGGGAGGCACTAATGAAAAACTGTTTTTT. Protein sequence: CASSPGQGGTNEKLFF.